The clone carrying this T cell receptor beta chain was seen a handful of times. Its antigen is still unknown. TCRdb reanalysed the 5' RACE reads using MiXCR and keeps one entry per CDR3 protein. The table lists a few hundred thousand distinct CDR3 sequences, over 15% of them singletons. This record belongs to a study of CD8 T cells in ankylosing spondylitis. V dropped 10 bases and J dropped 4; count of bases not matched to a gene: 15. The V gene's germline CDR1 is ENHRY and CDR2 SYGVKD. The CDR3 totals 17 residues. Study outcomes and limitations: Within peripheral blood, clones linked to disease were CD8+ and relatively rare.

The receptor was derived from a male donor with ankylosing spondylitis or in good health (not recorded which). Sequencing was done on a sample of blood, either unsorted or a sorted T cell fraction (not recorded which). The V and J genes are TRBV10-3 and TRBJ1-4; 10 nucleotides agree with TRBD1. Here the CDR3 reads CATAVGGTGANNEKLFF. The CDR3 DNA reads TGTGCCACGGCGGTGGGGGGGACAGGGGCGAATAATGAAAAACTGTTTTTT.